Reported below is one TCR beta chain. This specimen comes from a study of identical twins. Via MiXCR, TCRdb re-called the 5' RACE reads, giving one row per CDR3 protein. The sample lists 250,000 to 300,000 distinct CDR3 sequences, roughly 9% seen once, with about 7.1% in the top ten. Germline V gives CDR1 SGDLS, CDR2 YYNGEE. This CDR3 is built from 13 residues. The V end was cut by 2 bases, the J end by 0 bases, with 6 bases between. This same sample was also part of a study on yellow fever vaccine responses in identical twins.

This clonotype was obtained from a woman in her late teens or twenties in good health. This sequence joins TRBV9 and TRBJ2-7, with D unclear. The sample consisted of CD8+ T cells sorted from blood. This CDR3 reads CASSVVPSYEQYF. As DNA, the CDR3 is TGTGCCAGCAGCGTTGTGCCCTCCTACGAGCAGTACTTC.